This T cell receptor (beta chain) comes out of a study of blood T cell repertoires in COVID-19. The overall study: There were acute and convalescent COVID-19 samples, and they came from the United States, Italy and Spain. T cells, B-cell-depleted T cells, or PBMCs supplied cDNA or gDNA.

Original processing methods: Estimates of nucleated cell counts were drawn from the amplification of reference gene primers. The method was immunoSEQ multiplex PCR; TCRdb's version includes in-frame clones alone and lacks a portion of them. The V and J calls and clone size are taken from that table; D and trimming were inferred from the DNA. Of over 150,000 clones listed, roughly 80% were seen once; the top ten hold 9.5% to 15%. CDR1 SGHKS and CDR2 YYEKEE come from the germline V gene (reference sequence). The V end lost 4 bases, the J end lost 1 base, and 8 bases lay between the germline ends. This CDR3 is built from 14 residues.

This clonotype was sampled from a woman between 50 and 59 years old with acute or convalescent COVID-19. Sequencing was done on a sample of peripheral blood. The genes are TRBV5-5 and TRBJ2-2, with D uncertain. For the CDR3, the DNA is TGTGCCAGCAGCCCCCAGATGAACACCGGGGAGCTGTTTTTT. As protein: CASSPQMNTGELFF.